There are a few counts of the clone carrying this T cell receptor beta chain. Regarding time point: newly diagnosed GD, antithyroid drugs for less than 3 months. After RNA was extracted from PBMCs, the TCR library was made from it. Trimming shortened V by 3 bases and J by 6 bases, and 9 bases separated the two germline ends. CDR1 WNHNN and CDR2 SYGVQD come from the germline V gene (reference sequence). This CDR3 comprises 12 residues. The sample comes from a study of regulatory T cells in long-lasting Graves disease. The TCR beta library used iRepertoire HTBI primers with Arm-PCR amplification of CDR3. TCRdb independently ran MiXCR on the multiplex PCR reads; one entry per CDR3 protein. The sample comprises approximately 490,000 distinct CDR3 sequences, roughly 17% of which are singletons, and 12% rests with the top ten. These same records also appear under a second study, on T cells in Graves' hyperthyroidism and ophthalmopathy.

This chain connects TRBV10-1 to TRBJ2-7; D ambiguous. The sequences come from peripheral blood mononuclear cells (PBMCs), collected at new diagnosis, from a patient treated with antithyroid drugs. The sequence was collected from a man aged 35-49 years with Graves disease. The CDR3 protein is CASSDSVREQYF. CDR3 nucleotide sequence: TGCGCCAGCAGTGACAGCGTCCGCGAGCAGTACTTC.